Shown below are 3 T cell receptor beta chains from a single sample sequenced in a study of T cell changes during pregnancy in multiple sclerosis. Sequencing used immunoSEQ multiplex PCR; TCRdb keeps in-frame clones, though not all of them. The sample has about 60,000 clones; around 92% are singletons. Source: peripheral blood, taken in the first trimester of pregnancy. Receptors were obtained from a female donor with multiple sclerosis, enrolled in a pregnancy study.

The chain uses TRBV5-4 and TRBJ2-3, with 7 nucleotides matching TRBD1. Germline CDR1 SGHNT, CDR2 YYREEE (reference sequence). V gave up 5 bases and J gave up 3 bases; unmatched junction bases: 3. The CDR3 covers 13 residues. CDR3 sequence (DNA): TGTGCCAGCAGACCGGACAGGACAGATACGCAGTATTTT. This gives the protein CASRPDRTDTQYF. Using reference TRBV5-4 and TRBJ2-3 for the parts outside the CDR3, the full variable domain is ETGVTQSPTHLIKTRGQQVTLRCSSQSGHNTVSWYQQALGQGPQFIFQYYREEENGRGNFPPRFSGLQFPNYSSELNVNALELDDSALYLCASRPDRTDTQYFGPGTRLTVL.

The V call is TRBV9, the J call TRBJ2-5; no definite D call. The germline V gene encodes CDR1 SGDLS and CDR2 YYNGEE. Trimming shortened V by 0 bases and J by 2 bases, and 11 bases separated the two germline ends. This CDR3 is 15 amino acids long. CDR3 DNA: TGTGCCAGCAGCGTAGCGTCGGGTCGTCAAGAGACCCAGTACTTC. It encodes CASSVASGRQETQYF.

The chain links TRBV19 to TRBJ2-3; weak D call: TRBD2 (5 bases). The CDR3 is 13 amino acids. With 11 bases removed from V and 5 bases from J, the gap between germline ends came to 17 bases. Germline-derived CDR1 and CDR2 are LNHDA and SQIVND (reference sequence). This CDR3 reads CARGHHVGDTQYF. The CDR3 region has the DNA TGTGCCCGGGGTCACCACGTTGGAGATACGCAGTATTTT.